This is a list of T cell receptor beta chains from one sample in a study of blood T cell repertoires in COVID-19. TCRdb's copy holds only in-frame clones and misses some; the assay was immunoSEQ multiplex PCR. The sample consists of 200,000 to 300,000 clones, 85% to 95% of them appearing once. The source material was peripheral blood. The receptors were gathered from a man aged 25-45 years with COVID-19, enrolled during active disease. CDR3s include the opening cysteine and the closing phenylalanine or tryptophan. The order of the fields is V gene, D gene, clone size, J gene, CDR3 DNA, CDR3 protein. D genes are given only for firm matches. Clone sizes are given selectively: once, few, many, or a class where the clone is expanded.

TRBV5-6	NA	NA	TRBJ1-5	TGTGCCAGCAGCCCCCGGGGGGGCAATCAGCCCCAGCATTTT	CASSPRGGNQPQHF
TRBV7-9	NA	NA	TRBJ2-1	TGTGCCAGCAGTTGGACAGACAATGAGCAGTTCTTC	CASSWTDNEQFF
TRBV7-3	NA	once	TRBJ1-1	TGTGCCAGCAGCCCGGTCGGGGGAGAGAACACTGAAGCTTTCTTT	CASSPVGGENTEAFF
TRBV2	NA	NA	TRBJ1-1	TGTGCCAGCAGTGAATTGCGTACTGAAGCTTTCTTT	CASSELRTEAFF
TRBV5-1	NA	NA	TRBJ2-5	TGCGCCAGCAGCTCCAGGACTCTGCAAGAGACCCAGTACTTC	CASSSRTLQETQYF
TRBV4-2	TRBD1	NA	TRBJ2-1	TGTGCCAGCAGCCAAGATCAGACAGGGATAAGTTACAATGAGCAGTTCTTC	CASSQDQTGISYNEQFF
TRBV6-5	NA	once	TRBJ1-5	TGTGCCAGCCTTTCTCCTCCCAGCAATCAGCCCCAGCATTTT	CASLSPPSNQPQHF
TRBV4-1	TRBD2	NA	TRBJ2-1	TGCGCCAGCAGCCCCCACAGCGGGACCCCGGAGGTCCACAATGAGCAGTTCTTC	CASSPHSGTPEVHNEQFF
TRBV5-5	TRBD1	NA	TRBJ1-5	TGTGCCAGCAGCTTGAGGACAGGGGGCGGGCAGCCCCAGCATTTT	CASSLRTGGGQPQHF
TRBV2	NA	NA	TRBJ1-4	TGTGCCAGCAATAACGTAGGGGGAGATGAAAAACTGTTTTTT	CASNNVGGDEKLFF
TRBV18	NA	NA	TRBJ1-1	TGTGCCAGCTCACTCGGGGAAGGAGACACTGAAGCTTTCTTT	CASSLGEGDTEAFF
TRBV15	NA	NA	TRBJ1-2	TGTGCCACCAGCAGAGATCAGGTCCTCGCGGGTGGCTACACCTTC	CATSRDQVLAGGYTF
TRBV15	NA	NA	TRBJ1-1	TGTGCCACCAGCCGACCAGGGCCGTCCGCTTTCTTT	CATSRPGPSAFF
TRBV6-1	TRBD1	NA	TRBJ1-5	TGTGCCAGCAGTGATTCTCCAGACAGGGGATACTTTAGCAATCAGCCCCAGCATTTT	CASSDSPDRGYFSNQPQHF
TRBV10-2	NA	NA	TRBJ2-1	TGCGCCAGCAGAACACCGATCTACAATGAGCAGTTCTTC	CASRTPIYNEQFF
TRBV6-5	TRBD1	NA	TRBJ1-5	TGTGCCAGCATTCTCGACAGGGGGGGACAGCCCCAGCATTTT	CASILDRGGQPQHF
TRBV5-1	NA	NA	TRBJ1-6	TGCGCCAGCAGCTTGGGAGGGAGGGATTCACCCCTCCACTTT	CASSLGGRDSPLHF
TRBV6-1	NA	NA	TRBJ1-5	TGTGCCAGCAGTGACGCCGCGGGGGTTGAGGGCAATCAGCCCCAGCATTTT	CASSDAAGVEGNQPQHF
TRBV6-5	NA	NA	TRBJ1-1	TGTGCCAGCAGTCCCGGGGTCGGTGGCACTGAAGCTTTCTTT	CASSPGVGGTEAFF
TRBV7-2	NA	NA	TRBJ1-4	TGTGCCAGCAGCTATGTTAGAAGAAATGAAAAACTGTTTTTT	CASSYVRRNEKLFF
TRBV7-2	NA	NA	TRBJ2-1	TGTGCCAGCAGCCCCGCCTCGAGGGGGAACAATGAGCAGTTCTTC	CASSPASRGNNEQFF
TRBV6-5	NA	NA	TRBJ2-1	TGTGCCAGCAGTTCTACTGAATCCGGGGAGCAGTTCTTC	CASSSTESGEQFF
TRBV19	TRBD1	NA	TRBJ1-5	TGTGCCAGCGGGACAGGGGGGTATAGCAATCAGCCCCAGCATTTT	CASGTGGYSNQPQHF
TRBV5-1	NA	once	TRBJ1-1	TGCGCCAGCAGCTTGTCGTCCCCGGGTAAGGCTACTGAAGCTTTCTTT	CASSLSSPGKATEAFF
TRBV3-1/TRBV3-2	NA	NA	TRBJ2-3	TGTGCCAGCACCGAACAGGGTGTACCAGATACGCAGTATTTT	CASTEQGVPDTQYF
TRBV5-4	TRBD1	NA	TRBJ1-1	TGTGCCAGCAGCCGTGGGACAGGGGGATCGAACACTGAAGCTTTCTTT	CASSRGTGGSNTEAFF